This T cell receptor (beta chain) was identified during a study of blood T cell repertoires in COVID-19. Study at large: The United States, Italy and Spain provided the acute and convalescent COVID-19 samples.

The cohort comprised adults aged roughly 18 to 95 years residing in under 25 US areas. Cohort assignment relied on participant-reported clinical history. Assay: immunoSEQ multiplex PCR; the TCRdb copy retains only in-frame clones and omits some. The sample gives a few hundred thousand clones, approximately 92% of which show up once; under 20% is in the top ten. The CDR3 runs 13 residues. V lost 5 bases and J lost 3; bases outside the gene matches: 1. The germline gives CDR1 MNHEY, CDR2 SMNVEV (reference sequence). The chain links TRBV27 to TRBJ2-7, with 10 bases matching TRBD1. The sequence came from a woman aged 25 to 39 who had recovered from COVID-19. The sample comprised PBMCs or T cells enriched from blood (not recorded which). The CDR3 region has the DNA TGTGCCAGCAGTCGGACAGGGGGCTACGAGCAGTACTTC. Protein sequence: CASSRTGGYEQYF.